This T cell receptor (beta chain) came from a study of blood T cell repertoires in COVID-19. The data were produced by immunoSEQ multiplex PCR, yet TCRdb's version contains in-frame clones alone and is incomplete. This table holds 150,000 to 200,000 clones, roughly 85% found once. The germline V gene encodes CDR1 SGHTA and CDR2 FQGNSA. V gave up 1 base and J gave up 9 bases; unmatched junction bases: 14. The CDR3 consists of 16 residues. The sequence was collected from a human donor in a cohort sampled during active COVID-19. Sequencing was done on a sample of peripheral blood. This chain connects TRBV7-2 to TRBJ2-7; 8 nucleotides line up with TRBD1. The DNA of the CDR3 is TGTGCCAGCAGCTTAGGAGGGACAGGAGCAATTAAGGGGCAGTACTTC. Protein: CASSLGGTGAIKGQYF.